This T cell receptor beta chain derives from a study of regulatory T cells in long-lasting Graves disease. iRepertoire HTBI primers and Arm-PCR of CDR3 regions built TCR beta libraries. TCRdb reanalysed the multiplex PCR reads using MiXCR and keeps one entry per CDR3 protein. Of roughly 530,000 distinct CDR3 sequences in the sample, around 15% were seen once. Indicated time point: newly diagnosed GD, antithyroid drugs for less than 3 months. Isolated PBMC RNA provided the starting material for the TCR library. In Xi'an, China, an endocrinology department was the source of patients. The V segment lost 4 bases and the J segment 4 bases; nucleotides outside the gene matches: 9. CDR3 length equals 16 residues. The germline gives CDR1 SGHDT, CDR2 YYEEEE. The same specimen was also included in a second study, on T cells in Graves' hyperthyroidism and ophthalmopathy. That study adds: Exclusion followed for patients with uncontrolled infection, other autoimmune disease, pregnancy or lactation. A first-round RT-PCR of the TCR CDR3 used the HTBI primer set.

The chain links TRBV5-6 to TRBJ1-2; TRBD1 matches at 11 bases. The sequenced sample was peripheral blood mononuclear cells (PBMCs), obtained at new diagnosis, from a patient treated with antithyroid drugs. This TCR came from a woman aged 35-65 years with Graves disease. As DNA, the CDR3 is TGTGCCAGCAGCCGTGGTAGGACAGGGGGCGCCTATGGCTACACCTTC. Translated, it gives CASSRGRTGGAYGYTF.